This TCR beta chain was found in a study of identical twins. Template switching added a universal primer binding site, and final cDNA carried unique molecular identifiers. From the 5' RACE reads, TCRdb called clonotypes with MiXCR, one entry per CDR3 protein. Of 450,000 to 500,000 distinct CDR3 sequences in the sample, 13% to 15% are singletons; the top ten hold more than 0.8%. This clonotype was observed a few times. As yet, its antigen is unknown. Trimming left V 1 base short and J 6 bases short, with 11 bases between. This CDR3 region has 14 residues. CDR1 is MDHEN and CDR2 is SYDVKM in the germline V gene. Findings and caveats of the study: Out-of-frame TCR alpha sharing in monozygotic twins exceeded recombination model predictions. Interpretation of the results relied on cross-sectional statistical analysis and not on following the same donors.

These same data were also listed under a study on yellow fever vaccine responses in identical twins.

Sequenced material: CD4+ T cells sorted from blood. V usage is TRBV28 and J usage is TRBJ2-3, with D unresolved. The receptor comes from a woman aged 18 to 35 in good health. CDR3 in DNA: TGTGCCAGCAGTTTATCGGCGTCCCCTGATACGCAGTATTTT. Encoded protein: CASSLSASPDTQYF.